The next 30 T cell receptor beta chains were all read from a single sample in a study of graft-versus-host responses after intestinal transplantation. Sequencing used immunoSEQ multiplex PCR; TCRdb keeps in-frame clones, though not all of them. The sample holds about 18,000 clones, around 83% seen once. Intraepithelial and lamina propria lymphocytes were released after the graft tissue was processed. The sample here was ileum tissue, taken 580 to 600 days after intestinal transplantation. The source is a human patient who received an intestinal transplant, so some T cells may come from the graft donor.

This clone was observed once. This chain uses TRBV11-3 with TRBJ1-1; no clear D. The CDR3 is 12 amino acids. Germline CDR1 and CDR2: SGHNT and YENEEA. V was clipped by 0 bases and J by 9 bases, with 8 bases between them. Here the CDR3 DNA reads TGTGCCAGCAGCTTAGAGTTTAGAAAAGCTTTCTTT. This sequence encodes CASSLEFRKAFF.

This clone has more than one count but fewer than ten. The chain has TRBV21-1 and TRBJ1-5. TRBV21-1 has pseudogene status. There are 15 residues in the CDR3. The CDR3 DNA is TGTGCCAGCAGTCGATCGGGACTTCGCAATCAGCCCCAGCATTTT. It translates to CASSRSGLRNQPQHF.

The sample holds a few counts of this clone. The chain joins TRBV5-5 to TRBJ2-1; D might be TRBD1 (6 bases). The CDR3 spans 13 residues. V dropped 3 bases and J dropped 6 bases, with 10 bases sitting between them. The germline gives CDR1 SGHKS, CDR2 YYEKEE (reference sequence). The CDR3 reads CASSYTGINEQFF. CDR3 nucleotides: TGTGCCAGCAGCTATACAGGGATCAATGAGCAGTTCTTC.

The V gene is TRBV6-1, the J gene TRBJ1-2; a possible D gene is TRBD1 (5 bases). V shed 0 bases and J shed 4 bases, with 12 bases lying between them. The CDR3 loop spans 15 amino acids. In germline, CDR1 is MNHNS, CDR2 SASEGT. The CDR3: CASSEASLGTYGYTF. The CDR3 DNA reads as TGTGCCAGCAGTGAAGCGTCCTTGGGGACCTATGGCTACACCTTC.

This clone came up a few times. The DNA for the CDR3 is TGTGCCAGCAGCCAAGTGGGGCACTATGGCTACACCTTC. Protein product: CASSQVGHYGYTF. This chain links TRBV4-2 with TRBJ1-2; possible D gene TRBD1, 5 bases. The V and J ends lost 1 base and 3 bases respectively, with 6 bases between them. This CDR3 is 13 amino acids long. Germline lookup yields CDR1 LGHNA and CDR2 YNFKEQ.

In nucleotides, the CDR3 is TGTGCCAGCAGCATTTCCTACGAGCAGTACTTC. As protein: CASSISYEQYF. V usage is TRBV7-8 and J usage is TRBJ2-7; no reliable D call. The CDR3 loop spans 11 amino acids. The germline V gene encodes CDR1 SGHVS and CDR2 FQNEAQ. The ends were cut back, 5 bases at V and 1 base at J, with 3 bases in the middle.

This clone was recorded a few times. V is TRBV7-8 and J is TRBJ2-3, with 7 bases matching TRBD2. V lost 1 base to trimming and J lost 5 bases; unmatched junction nucleotides: 3. Per germline, CDR1 SGHVS and CDR2 FQNEAQ. The CDR3 is 14 residues long. The CDR3 here is CASSLGLAGDTQYF. The CDR3 coding sequence is TGTGCCAGCAGCTTAGGACTAGCAGGAGATACGCAGTATTTT.

As concerns this clone: The same CDR3 also results from other DNA sequences found in this sample. This chain joins TRBV10-2 and TRBJ2-7; no clear D gene. The germline gives CDR1 WSHSY, CDR2 SAAADI. This CDR3 has 14 residues. The V and J ends lost 3 bases and 1 base respectively, with 10 bases between them. The CDR3 nucleotides read TGCGCCAGCAGTGACTCCGGATATTCCTACGAGCAGTACTTC. Its translation: CASSDSGYSYEQYF.

The rearrangement joins TRBV11-2 to TRBJ2-7, with 9 nucleotides matching TRBD1. Germline trimming cut 5 bases from V and 3 bases from J; bases unmatched to any gene: 14. The germline V gene encodes CDR1 SGHAT and CDR2 FQNNGV. This CDR3 has 17 amino acids. The CDR3 is CASSPRMWTGDNYEQYF. The DNA for the CDR3 is TGTGCCAGCAGCCCGCGGATGTGGACAGGGGATAACTACGAGCAGTACTTC.

The rearrangement uses TRBV5-1 and TRBJ2-3, with D perhaps matching TRBD1 (5 bases). Trimming took off 4 bases at V and 0 bases at J, with 18 bases between the two ends. Germline CDR1 SGHRS, CDR2 YFSETQ. The CDR3 is made up of 17 amino acids. The CDR3 sequence is CASSPSSGAASTDTQYF. DNA for the CDR3: TGCGCCAGCAGCCCCAGTAGTGGGGCTGCTAGCACAGATACGCAGTATTTT.

V and J are TRBV7-2 and TRBJ2-7, with 7 bases identical to TRBD1. The CDR3 sequence is 15 residues long. The germline CDR1 and CDR2 sequences are SGHTA and FQGNSA. Trimming took 0 bases from V and 1 from J; bases not matched to a gene: 3. For the CDR3, the DNA is TGTGCCAGCAGCTTAGCCTCGGGACAGTCCTACGAGCAGTACTTC. Translated, it gives CASSLASGQSYEQYF.

This clone was detected a few times. The chain couples TRBV5-1 to TRBJ1-1; 8 bases match TRBD1. Germline V gene lookup returns CDR1 SGHRS and CDR2 YFSETQ. Losses at the gene ends were 3 bases for V and 1 base for J; bases not matched to a gene: 5. The CDR3 runs to 15 residues. The CDR3 region has the DNA TGCGCCAGCAGCTACCAGACAGGGGCGAACACTGAAGCTTTCTTT. Protein: CASSYQTGANTEAFF.

The chain joins TRBV2 to TRBJ2-1; no clear D gene. Germline V gene lookup returns CDR1 SNHLY and CDR2 FYNNEI. The CDR3 extends over 14 amino acids. Trimming took 8 bases from V and 0 from J, leaving 11 bases between them. CDR3 loop: CASRREVSYNEQFF. For the CDR3, the DNA is TGTGCCAGCCGAAGAGAAGTCTCCTACAATGAGCAGTTCTTC.

The chain uses TRBV11-2 and TRBJ1-6, with D uncertain. The CDR3 spans 13 residues. Trimming left V 0 bases short and J 7 bases short, with 4 bases between. Per germline, CDR1 SGHAT and CDR2 FQNNGV. CDR3 sequence: CASSLDGNSPLHF. For the CDR3, the DNA is TGTGCCAGCAGCTTAGATGGGAATTCACCCCTCCACTTT.

The V and J genes are TRBV11-3 and TRBJ2-1; the D gene is possibly TRBD2 (6 bases). This CDR3 contains 17 residues. V lost 0 bases to trimming and J lost 9 bases, with 21 bases between them. CDR1 is SGHNT, CDR2 YENEEA, per germline. CDR3 amino acids: CASSLDLGGRGLTEQFF. The CDR3 DNA is TGTGCCAGCAGCTTAGATCTGGGGGGTCGCGGGCTTACTGAGCAGTTCTTC.

The V call is TRBV7-9, the J call TRBJ2-3; D ambiguous. V was shortened by 8 bases and J by 2 bases, with 20 bases between the two germline ends. The CDR3 is made up of 16 amino acids. In germline, CDR1 is SEHNR, CDR2 FQNEAQ (reference sequence). In DNA form, the CDR3 reads TGTGCCAGCCCACGAAATCGGTCGGCTCTCACAGATACGCAGTATTTT. As protein: CASPRNRSALTDTQYF.

The chain couples TRBV5-6 to TRBJ2-7, with no clear D. This CDR3 spans 13 amino acids. Looked up from germline, CDR1 is SGHDT and CDR2 is YYEEEE. Trimming took off 2 bases at V and 10 bases at J, with 16 bases between the two ends. CDR3 sequence: CASSLGPPLEQYF. The CDR3 DNA is TGTGCCAGCAGCTTAGGACCCCCCCTGGAACAGTACTTC.

This chain connects TRBV6-4 to TRBJ2-1; TRBD2 aligns across 10 bases. Germline loops: CDR1 MRHNA, CDR2 SNTAGT. V was clipped by 6 bases and J by 7 bases; unmatched bases: 9. CDR3 length equals 15 residues. The CDR3 region has the DNA TGTGCCAGCAGAGAAAGCGGGGGGGCGACTAATGAGCAGTTCTTC. Its protein is CASRESGGATNEQFF.

This clone was seen only once. This chain uses TRBV6-6 with TRBJ1-5; 10 bases are shared with TRBD1. V shed 6 bases, J shed 9 bases, and the junction held 11 bases outside the gene matches. The CDR3 spans 15 residues. Germline values: CDR1 MNHNY, CDR2 SVGAGI (reference sequence). Here the CDR3 reads CASSNQGQGSRPQHF. In nucleotides, the CDR3 is TGTGCCAGCAGCAATCAGGGACAGGGGAGCCGGCCCCAGCATTTT.

The CDR3 loop reads CASSRHISTDTQYF. CDR3 sequence (DNA): TGTGCCAGTAGTAGACATATTAGCACAGATACGCAGTATTTT. This chain joins TRBV19 and TRBJ2-3; D gene unclear. V was trimmed by 4 bases and J by 0 bases, leaving 8 bases between them. This CDR3 region has 14 residues. CDR1 is LNHDA and CDR2 is SQIVND in the germline V gene (reference sequence). Filled out from reference TRBV19 and TRBJ2-3, the complete variable domain reads DGGITQSPKYLFRKEGQNVTLSCEQNLNHDAMYWYRQDPGQGLRLIYYSQIVNDFQKGDIAEGYSVSREKKESFPLTVTSAQKNPTAFYLCASSRHISTDTQYFGPGTRLTVL.

Only one count was recorded for this clone. This chain links TRBV4-1 with TRBJ2-7; the D gene is possibly TRBD1 (5 bases). Looked up from germline, CDR1 is MGHRA and CDR2 is YSYEKL. V lost 5 bases and J 3 bases, leaving 11 bases between the germline ends. The CDR3 is 13 residues long. The CDR3 DNA sequence: TGCGCCAGCAGCGACAGCCTAAGCTACGAGCAGTACTTC. Its translation is CASSDSLSYEQYF.

This clone was detected only once. The chain recombines TRBV19 with TRBJ2-5, with D tentatively TRBD2 (7 bases). This CDR3 region has 18 residues. V lost 7 bases and J 0 bases, leaving 24 bases between the germline ends. Germline assignment: CDR1 LNHDA and CDR2 SQIVND (reference sequence). In DNA, the CDR3 is TGTGCCAGTATCAACCTCCCCTCTGGGGGGGGGCACCAAGAGACCCAGTACTTC. Translated, it gives CASINLPSGGGHQETQYF.

The gene calls are TRBV9 and TRBJ2-3; 7 bases fit TRBD1. With V trimmed by 4 bases and J by 2 bases, 4 bases remained unmatched. This CDR3 is built from 14 residues. In germline, CDR1 is SGDLS, CDR2 YYNGEE. The CDR3 loop is CASSRDSSTDTQYF. Written as DNA, the CDR3 is TGTGCCAGCAGCAGGGACAGTTCCACAGATACGCAGTATTTT. Based on the CDR3 plus reference TRBV9 and TRBJ2-3, the full variable domain is DSGVTQTPKHLITATGQRVTLRCSPRSGDLSVYWYQQSLDQGLQFLIQYYNGEERAKGNILERFSAQQFPDLHSELNLSSLELGDSALYFCASSRDSSTDTQYFGPGTRLTVL.

The V call is TRBV4-1, the J call TRBJ1-5; TRBD1 might be the D (5 bases). Germline-derived CDR1 and CDR2 are MGHRA and YSYEKL. The CDR3 is 15 amino acids. V lost 1 base and J 10 bases, leaving 17 bases between the germline ends. This chain's CDR3 is CASSQVGTGLHPQHF. The CDR3 nucleotides read TGCGCCAGCAGCCAAGTGGGGACGGGTTTGCATCCCCAGCATTTT.

The chain recombines TRBV6-5 with TRBJ1-1; D gene ambiguous. Germline V gene data show CDR1 as MNHEY and CDR2 as SVGAGI. The CDR3 loop spans 14 amino acids. The ends were cut back, 4 bases at V and 2 bases at J, with 11 bases in the middle. The DNA for the CDR3 is TGTGCCAGCAGTTCTCACACTAGTAACACTGAAGCTTTCTTT. This codes for CASSSHTSNTEAFF.

V and J are TRBV6-6 and TRBJ1-1, with 7 bases identical to TRBD1. The length of the CDR3 is 13 residues. Trimming cost V 5 bases and J 4 bases; bases outside gene matches: 4. Germline V gene sequence: CDR1 MNHNY, CDR2 SVGAGI (reference sequence). The CDR3 here is CASSMTGSTEAFF. The CDR3 region has the DNA TGTGCCAGCAGTATGACAGGGAGCACTGAAGCTTTCTTT.

The chain joins TRBV25-1 to TRBJ2-2; D is uncertain. Germline loops: CDR1 MGHDK, CDR2 SYGVNS. This CDR3 is 14 amino acids long. Trimming cost V 1 base and J 5 bases, with 8 bases left between them. The CDR3 sequence: CASSEWADTGELFF. CDR3 nucleotide sequence: TGTGCCAGCAGTGAATGGGCAGATACCGGGGAGCTGTTTTTT.

J is TRBJ1-5 and V is TRBV7-8; D ambiguous. This CDR3 spans 12 amino acids. Germline loops: CDR1 SGHVS, CDR2 FQNEAQ. Trimming took off 1 base at V and 9 bases at J, with 7 bases between the two ends. The CDR3, as DNA: TGTGCCAGCAGCTTAGTGGGAGGGCCCCAGCATTTT. Amino acids: CASSLVGGPQHF. The full variable domain, in which reference TRBV7-8 and TRBJ1-5 provide the parts outside the CDR3, is GAGVSQSPRYKVAKRGQDVALRCDPISGHVSLFWYQQALGQGPEFLTYFQNEAQLDKSGLPSDRFFAERPEGSVSTLKIQRTQQEDSAVYLCASSLVGGPQHFGDGTRLSIL.

The chain combines TRBV4-2 with TRBJ2-5, with 9 nucleotides matching TRBD2. This CDR3 has 16 amino acids. Germline CDR1 is LGHNA and CDR2 is YNFKEQ. The J segment lost 4 bases and the V segment lost 3 bases, leaving 9 bases of the junction unmatched. CDR3 residues: CASSQDLAGIGETQYF. CDR3 DNA: TGTGCCAGCAGCCAGGACCTAGCGGGGATTGGAGAGACCCAGTACTTC.

The chain has TRBV30 and TRBJ1-4, with 8 bases fitting TRBD1. CDR1 is GTSNPN and CDR2 is SVGIG in the germline V gene (reference sequence). V lost 3 bases to trimming and J lost 7 bases; unmatched junction nucleotides: 16. This CDR3 is 17 amino acids long. The CDR3 DNA follows: TGTGCCTGGAGCCGGGACAGGCTATTATTGAGAGGTGAAAAACTGTTTTTT. This translates into CAWSRDRLLLRGEKLFF. The full variable domain, completed using reference TRBV30 and TRBJ1-4, is SQTIHQWPATLVQPVGSPLSLECTVEGTSNPNLYWYRQAAGRGLQLLFYSVGIGQISSEVPQNLSASRPQDRQFILSSKKLLLSDSGFYLCAWSRDRLLLRGEKLFFGSGTQLSVL.